One and the same sample provided the 23 T cell receptor beta chains below, sequenced in a study of blood T cells in healthy people across ages. Next came a second PCR, run for about 7 to 12 cycles, which used a sample-barcoded 5' primer along with a J-beta primer mix. TCRdb called the 5' RACE reads again in MiXCR, with one record for every CDR3 protein. The table lists some 1.5 million distinct CDR3 sequences, 42% of them singletons. The sequenced sample was blood. The source of these receptors is a woman in her late teens or twenties in good health.

The chain links TRBV11-3 to TRBJ2-1; TRBD2 might be the D (7 bases). CDR1 and CDR2 (germline): SGHNT, YENEEA. V lost 4 bases to trimming and J lost 4 bases, with 17 bases between them. This CDR3 comprises 16 residues. This chain's CDR3 is CASSSKGGDPYNEQFF. CDR3 DNA: TGTGCCAGCAGCTCCAAGGGGGGGGACCCTTACAATGAGCAGTTCTTC.

The J gene is TRBJ2-6, the V gene TRBV5-1; D gene unclear. The CDR3 length is 16 residues. V gave up 2 bases and J gave up 1 base, with 10 bases separating them. In germline, CDR1 is SGHRS, CDR2 YFSETQ. The chain's CDR3 is CASSLDLFSGANVLTF. The CDR3, as DNA: TGCGCCAGCAGCTTAGACCTTTTTTCTGGGGCCAACGTCCTGACTTTC.

The chain couples TRBV6-5 to TRBJ2-1; D remains ambiguous. The CDR3 totals 17 residues. Germline V CDR1 and CDR2: MNHEY, SVGAGI. V lost 0 bases and J 3 bases, leaving 15 bases between the germline ends. The CDR3 DNA reads TGTGCCAGCAGTTACTCCGGGTGGAGTATCAGCTACAATGAGCAGTTCTTC. Amino acid sequence: CASSYSGWSISYNEQFF.

The chain links TRBV7-2 to TRBJ2-3; tentatively, D is TRBD2 (6 bases). The CDR3 extends over 16 amino acids. V lost 4 bases and J lost 4, with 18 bases in between. From germline, CDR1 is SGHTA and CDR2 FQGNSA. Written as DNA, the CDR3 is TGTGCCAGCAGCTCAGTTTCGGGGCGGGGCGCAGATACGCAGTATTTT. Its translation: CASSSVSGRGADTQYF.

This clonotype came up a few times. The chain carries TRBV11-2 and TRBJ1-1; 7 bases agree with TRBD1. The CDR3 loop spans 17 amino acids. Unmatched junction bases numbered 7, after V lost 0 bases and J lost 0 bases. CDR1 SGHAT and CDR2 FQNNGV come from the germline V gene. CDR3 bases: TGTGCCAGCAGCTTAGATAGGCGAACAGGGGTGAACACTGAAGCTTTCTTT. Residues: CASSLDRRTGVNTEAFF. The variable domain in full, with the rest retrieved from reference TRBV11-2 and TRBJ1-1, is EAGVAQSPRYKIIEKRQSVAFWCNPISGHATLYWYQQILGQGPKLLIQFQNNGVVDDSQLPKDRFSAERLKGVDSTLKIQPAKLEDSAVYLCASSLDRRTGVNTEAFFGQGTRLTVV.

V and J are TRBV6-5 and TRBJ1-2; 10 nucleotides align to TRBD1. J was trimmed by 7 bases and V by 2 bases; bases with no gene match: 7. Per the germline V gene, CDR1 is MNHEY and CDR2 is SVGAGI. The CDR3 runs 15 residues. The CDR3 DNA reads as TGTGCCAGCAGTTACGAAGACAGGGGGCTCGGTGGCTACACCTTC. The encoded protein is CASSYEDRGLGGYTF.

The chain has TRBV20-1 and TRBJ2-3; maybe TRBD2 (5 bases). CDR3 size: 14 residues. Deletions cut 6 bases from V and 2 bases from J, with 15 bases between. Germline CDR1 and CDR2: DFQATT and SNEGSKA (reference sequence). This chain's CDR3 is CSALPGKPTDTQYF. The CDR3 DNA is TGCAGTGCATTACCCGGGAAGCCCACAGATACGCAGTATTTT.

J is TRBJ2-1 and V is TRBV7-9; D is unclear. Trimming removed 1 base from V and 13 bases from J, with 11 bases in between. The CDR3 totals 12 residues. Germline V lookup: CDR1 SEHNR, CDR2 FQNEAQ (reference sequence). The DNA for the CDR3 is TGTGCCAGCAGCTTAGACATCCTACTCCAGTTCTTC. It codes for CASSLDILLQFF.

J is TRBJ2-1 and V is TRBV7-2; D is possibly TRBD1 or TRBD2 (5 bases each). Trimming took off 7 bases at V and 4 bases at J, with 14 bases between the two ends. There are 14 residues in the CDR3. The germline CDR1 and CDR2 sequences are SGHTA and FQGNSA. The CDR3 DNA sequence: TGTGCCAGCATGCACCGGGACGGGTACAATGAGCAGTTCTTC. It codes for CASMHRDGYNEQFF.

Regarding this clonotype: A read error is possible here, since a much larger clone lies one base away. The J gene is TRBJ2-1, the V gene TRBV29-1; a possible D gene is TRBD1 (5 bases). V lost 4 bases and J lost 6, with 13 bases in between. CDR1 SQVTM and CDR2 ANQGSEA come from the germline V gene. CDR3 size: 13 residues. Here the CDR3 DNA reads TGCAGCGTTGCAAGTACCCAGGGCAATGAGCAGTTCTTC. Residues: CSVASTQGNEQFF.

There are a few counts of this clonotype. The chain employs TRBV10-3 and TRBJ1-2; D uncertain. V lost 2 bases and J lost 6, with 10 bases in between. Germline assignment: CDR1 ENHRY and CDR2 SYGVKD. This CDR3 is built from 13 residues. CDR3 residues: CAISEALVDGYTF. CDR3 sequence (DNA): TGTGCCATCAGTGAGGCCCTGGTTGATGGCTACACCTTC.

Notes on this clonotype: One junction end disagrees with the germline gene, perhaps due to a read error. This chain connects TRBV27 to TRBJ2-7, with a tentative D call TRBD1 (8 bases). CDR3 length: 17 amino acids. CDR1 is MNHEY and CDR2 is SMNVEV in the germline V gene (reference sequence). CDR3 sequence (DNA): TGTGCCAACAGTTTACAAAAGGGGGGGACAGGTACCTACGAGCAGTACTTC. Amino acids: CANSLQKGGTGTYEQYF.

The chain has TRBV6-2 or TRBV6-3 and TRBJ2-1; 8 bases match TRBD2. In germline, CDR1 is MNHEY, CDR2 SVGEGT. V lost 5 bases, J lost 9 bases, and 6 bases stayed unmatched. This CDR3 region has 13 residues. The CDR3 region is CASSPTGGSEQFF. CDR3 nucleotides: TGTGCCAGCAGTCCCACGGGAGGGAGTGAGCAGTTCTTC.

Comment on this clonotype: A much larger clone sits a single nucleotide away, making a read error possible. The rearrangement uses TRBV6-2 or TRBV6-3 and TRBJ2-7; TRBD2 aligns across 9 bases. V lost 0 bases to trimming and J lost 5 bases; unmatched junction nucleotides: 2. Germline V CDR1 and CDR2: MNHEY, SVGEGT. There are 14 residues in the CDR3. The CDR3 DNA is TGTGCCAGCAGTTACTCGACTAGCGGCGACGAGCAGTACTTC. It specifies CASSYSTSGDEQYF.

Comment on this clonotype: Its ends do not fully match the called genes, so a read error is possible. V is TRBV10-2 and J is TRBJ2-7, with 7 bases fitting TRBD2. Germline values: CDR1 WSHSY, CDR2 SAAADI. There are 14 residues in the CDR3. CDR3 in DNA: TGCGCCAGCAGTGAGGGGAGGGGATCCTACGAGCGGTACTTC. It is translated as CASSEGRGSYERYF.

On this clonotype itself: At one end, the junction sequence differs from germline, possibly due to a read error. The V call is TRBV24-1, the J call TRBJ2-1, with TRBD2 matching over 9 bases. From germline, CDR1 is KGHDR and CDR2 SFDVKD. CDR3 size: 16 residues. The CDR3 DNA reads as TGTGTCACCAGTGATTTGTTGGCTAGCGGGATAGCTGAGCAGTTCTTC. It is translated as CVTSDLLASGIAEQFF.

The genes are TRBV14 and TRBJ2-4, with D perhaps TRBD2 (5 bases). Germline V gene lookup returns CDR1 SGHDN and CDR2 FVKESK. The CDR3 totals 16 residues. V was pared by 0 bases and J by 0 bases, with 9 bases between. The CDR3 spells CASSQDWEIAKNIQYF. The CDR3, as DNA: TGTGCCAGCAGCCAAGATTGGGAGATAGCCAAAAACATTCAGTACTTC.

To note about this clonotype: The junction and the germline gene differ at one end; a read error may be behind it. The genes are TRBV12-3 or TRBV12-4 and TRBJ2-3, with D possibly being TRBD1 (5 bases). The CDR3 loop spans 15 amino acids. The CDR3 protein is CASSPRQSSADTEYF. For the CDR3, the DNA is TGTGCCAGCAGTCCACGACAGTCCTCGGCAGATACGGAGTATTTT.

V is TRBV29-1 and J is TRBJ2-7; 10 bases map to TRBD2. Germline assignment: CDR1 SQVTM and CDR2 ANQGSEA. This CDR3 spans 15 amino acids. Losses at the gene ends were 0 bases for V and 6 bases for J; bases not matched to a gene: 8. The DNA of the CDR3 is TGCAGCGTTGAAGATGGAGCTAGCGGGGGTGGCGAGCAGTACTTC. Residues: CSVEDGASGGGEQYF.

The V gene is TRBV10-3, the J gene TRBJ2-6; D gene ambiguous. V lost 5 bases, J lost 3 bases, and 11 bases lay in between. Per the germline V gene, CDR1 is ENHRY and CDR2 is SYGVKD. The CDR3 contains 15 residues. CDR3 DNA: TGTGCCATCAGTCTGGCTGGGATTGGGGCCAACGTCCTGACTTTC. It yields the protein CAISLAGIGANVLTF.

The chain carries TRBV12-3 or TRBV12-4 and TRBJ2-1, with 15 nucleotides matching TRBD2. Unmatched junction bases numbered 6, after V lost 4 bases and J lost 8 bases. The length of the CDR3 is 16 residues. DNA of the CDR3: TGTGCCAGCAGTTACCGGACTAGCGGGAGGGGGGATGAGCAGTTCTTC. It is translated as CASSYRTSGRGDEQFF.

This clonotype has ten or more counts. The chain joins TRBV12-3 or TRBV12-4 to TRBJ2-1; no reliable D call. The CDR3 runs to 13 residues. Deletions cut 0 bases from V and 6 bases from J, with 6 bases between. The CDR3 loop reads CASSLAPPNEQFF. In DNA, the CDR3 is TGTGCCAGCAGTTTAGCCCCACCCAATGAGCAGTTCTTC.

The chain couples TRBV7-2 to TRBJ2-3; TRBD2 aligns across 9 bases. Germline CDR1 and CDR2: SGHTA and FQGNSA. This CDR3 is built from 14 residues. V lost 5 bases to trimming and J lost 6 bases; unmatched junction nucleotides: 6. CDR3 coding DNA: TGTGCCAGCAGCCGGCGGGGGGGCGAGGATACGCAGTATTTT. It codes for CASSRRGGEDTQYF.